This entry lists 10 T cell receptor beta chains sequenced from one sample in a study of shared clonotypes between healthy human individuals. Repertoires were generated with immunoSEQ multiplex PCR, while TCRdb's copy carries only in-frame clones and drops some. The data contain hundreds of thousands of clones, about 95% of them singletons. Sequencing was carried out using naive CD4+ T cells sorted from blood. Regarding subset: CD45RA+ positively selected. The receptors shown here come from a woman aged 25 to 39 in good health.

A remark on this clone: Within the sample, other DNA sequences also encode this same CDR3. The chain recombines TRBV4-1 with TRBJ2-7, with 10 bases lining up with TRBD2. V trimming: 6 bases; J trimming: 3 bases; junction bases outside the gene matches: 11. Germline-derived CDR1 and CDR2 are MGHRA and YSYEKL. The CDR3 totals 16 residues. The CDR3 nucleotides are TGCGCCAGCAGTCAAACTAGCGGGAAATCCCTCTACGAGCAGTACTTC. This codes for CASSQTSGKSLYEQYF.

This clone was detected only once. The rearrangement links TRBV19 to TRBJ2-7, with 9 bases aligning to TRBD1. Germline-derived CDR1 and CDR2 are LNHDA and SQIVND (reference sequence). The CDR3 length is 15 residues. J lost 1 base, V lost 5 bases, and 6 bases had no gene match. CDR3 amino acids: CASSVRQGESYEQYF. The CDR3 DNA is TGTGCCAGTAGTGTCCGACAGGGGGAATCCTACGAGCAGTACTTC. The entire variable domain, with the rest obtained from reference TRBV19 and TRBJ2-7, is as follows: DGGITQSPKYLFRKEGQNVTLSCEQNLNHDAMYWYRQDPGQGLRLIYYSQIVNDFQKGDIAEGYSVSREKKESFPLTVTSAQKNPTAFYLCASSVRQGESYEQYFGPGTRLTVT.

This chain connects TRBV19 to TRBJ1-3, with D possibly matching TRBD1 (5 bases). V was clipped by 3 bases and J by 0 bases, with 12 bases between them. This CDR3 comprises 16 residues. The V gene's germline CDR1 is LNHDA and CDR2 SQIVND (reference sequence). Written as DNA, the CDR3 is TGTGCCAGTAGTATGGGGGACGCCGGCTCTGGAAACACCATATATTTT. The encoded protein is CASSMGDAGSGNTIYF. The variable domain in full, with the rest retrieved from reference TRBV19 and TRBJ1-3, is DGGITQSPKYLFRKEGQNVTLSCEQNLNHDAMYWYRQDPGQGLRLIYYSQIVNDFQKGDIAEGYSVSREKKESFPLTVTSAQKNPTAFYLCASSMGDAGSGNTIYFGEGSWLTVV.

The chain couples TRBV28 to TRBJ1-5; 9 positions match TRBD1. The CDR3 sequence is 15 residues long. The trim removed 6 bases at V and 4 bases at J, leaving 7 bases unmatched. Germline lookup yields CDR1 MDHEN and CDR2 SYDVKM. The CDR3 is CASRRTGERNQPQHF. DNA of the CDR3: TGTGCCAGCAGGAGGACAGGGGAGAGAAATCAGCCCCAGCATTTT.

The rearrangement links TRBV1 to TRBJ2-1. TRBV1 represents a pseudogene. This CDR3 region has 16 residues. Written as DNA, the CDR3 is TGCACCAGCAGCCAAGATTGGGACGCCTCTGGCAATGAGCAGTTCTTC. Translation: CTSSQDWDASGNEQFF.

The chain joins TRBV4-1 to TRBJ1-5; tentatively, D is TRBD1 (5 bases). V was trimmed by 1 base and J by 3 bases, leaving 16 bases between them. CDR1 is MGHRA and CDR2 is YSYEKL in the germline V gene. The length of the CDR3 is 17 residues. CDR3 sequence: CASSQGGRGPLNQPQHF. The CDR3 DNA is TGCGCCAGCAGCCAAGGTGGACGGGGACCGCTCAATCAGCCCCAGCATTTT.

The chain combines TRBV6-5 with TRBJ2-5, with 9 bases that match TRBD2. The closer fit of TRBJ2-7 to the DNA end suggests the J call may be wrong. There are 15 residues in the CDR3. CDR1 is MNHEY and CDR2 is SVGAGI in the germline V gene. The CDR3 DNA follows: TGTGCCAGCAGTTCCCTTAGCGGGGGCTCCTACGAGCAGTACTTC. Translating it yields CASSSLSGGSYEQYF.

CDR3 nucleotide sequence: TGTGCCAGTAGTAGTCTAGCGGGAGGTAATGAGCAGTTCTTC. Its protein is CASSSLAGGNEQFF. V usage is TRBV19 and J usage is TRBJ2-1; TRBD2 aligns across 11 bases. Germline lookup yields CDR1 LNHDA and CDR2 SQIVND (reference sequence). V lost 4 bases, J lost 7 bases, and 3 bases stayed unmatched. The CDR3 has 14 amino acids.

The J gene is TRBJ2-7, the V gene TRBV7-3, with 7 bases matching TRBD2. The CDR3 contains 13 residues. Germline V gene lookup returns CDR1 SGHTA and CDR2 FQGTGA. With V trimmed by 3 bases and J by 7 bases, 6 bases remained unmatched. The DNA of the CDR3 is TGTGCCAGCAGCTTCGGGACGGGAGGAGAGCAGTACTTC. Translated: CASSFGTGGEQYF.

This clone has only one observation. This sequence joins TRBV4-1 and TRBJ1-2; a weak D match, TRBD1 (5 bases). The germline V gene has CDR1 MGHRA and CDR2 YSYEKL. V lost 6 bases and J lost 5, with 16 bases in between. The CDR3 runs to 14 residues. CDR3 nucleotide sequence: TGCGCCAGCAGTCAGGGTGGGAGGGTGTATGGCTACACCTTC. Its protein product is CASSQGGRVYGYTF.